These 18 T cell receptor beta chains were sequenced from one sample in a study of blood T cell repertoires in COVID-19. The data were produced by immunoSEQ multiplex PCR, yet TCRdb's version contains in-frame clones alone and is incomplete. The data contain some 120,000 clones, over 80% of them singletons. Specimen: PBMCs or T cells enriched from blood (not recorded which). The receptors were gathered from a man younger than 40 who had recovered from COVID-19.

The chain is built from TRBV9 and TRBJ2-1; 8 positions agree with TRBD2. Looked up from germline, CDR1 is SGDLS and CDR2 is YYNGEE. This CDR3 comprises 17 residues. Trimming took 0 bases from V and 5 from J; bases not matched to a gene: 10. CDR3 region: CASSVGTSSGRNNEQFF. DNA of the CDR3: TGTGCCAGCAGCGTAGGGACTTCTAGCGGGCGAAACAATGAGCAGTTCTTC.

The chain is built from TRBV2 and TRBJ2-3; D gene uncertain. The CDR3 loop spans 12 amino acids. The germline CDR1 and CDR2 sequences are SNHLY and FYNNEI. With 7 bases removed from V and 4 bases from J, the gap between germline ends came to 9 bases. This CDR3 reads CASKFLADTQYF. DNA for the CDR3: TGTGCCAGCAAATTTTTAGCAGATACGCAGTATTTT.

The V gene is TRBV4-1, the J gene TRBJ1-2; the D gene is possibly TRBD1 (6 bases). This CDR3 spans 16 amino acids. Germline V gene data show CDR1 as MGHRA and CDR2 as YSYEKL. Trimming left V 2 bases short and J 1 base short, with 14 bases between. CDR3 coding DNA: TGCGCCAGCAGCCAATACGACAGGCGAGATAACTATGGCTACACCTTC. Protein product: CASSQYDRRDNYGYTF.

The V call is TRBV7-9, the J call TRBJ2-5; TRBD1 might be the D (6 bases). This CDR3 contains 15 residues. Trimming removed 2 bases from V and 1 base from J, with 11 bases in between. Germline CDR1 SEHNR, CDR2 FQNEAQ (reference sequence). CDR3 bases: TGTGCCAGCAGCTTACAACAGGGATTCCAAGAGACCCAGTACTTC. Protein: CASSLQQGFQETQYF.

The chain employs TRBV19 and TRBJ2-2; tentative D call: TRBD1 (5 bases). The CDR3 runs 15 residues. V was trimmed by 6 bases and J by 1 base, leaving 12 bases between them. Germline-derived CDR1 and CDR2 are LNHDA and SQIVND (reference sequence). CDR3 sequence: CASSTDSRNTGELFF. CDR3 coding DNA: TGTGCCAGTAGCACCGACAGCAGGAACACCGGGGAGCTGTTTTTT.

The CDR3 nucleotides read TGTGCCAGCACCCCAGCGGGAAGGGATTATGGCTACACCTTC. Translating it yields CASTPAGRDYGYTF. J is TRBJ1-2 and V is TRBV11-2; D is unresolved. This CDR3 has 14 amino acids. Trimming removed 7 bases from V and 5 bases from J, with 17 bases in between. Germline CDR1 is SGHAT and CDR2 is FQNNGV.

This chain joins TRBV5-1 and TRBJ2-7, with D uncertain. CDR1 and CDR2 (germline): SGHRS, YFSETQ. The length of the CDR3 is 13 residues. Trimming stripped 3 bases from V and 5 bases from J, with 12 bases between. The CDR3 sequence: CASSSNTINEQYF. DNA of the CDR3: TGCGCCAGCAGCTCGAACACAATCAACGAGCAGTACTTC.

This clone was detected once. V and J are TRBV5-1 and TRBJ1-4; D is perhaps TRBD1 (6 bases). Deletions cut 5 bases from V and 6 bases from J, with 11 bases between. The CDR3 is made up of 13 amino acids. Germline V CDR1 and CDR2: SGHRS, YFSETQ. The CDR3 sequence is CASSVRGHEKLFF. In DNA form, the CDR3 reads TGCGCCAGCAGTGTCAGGGGACATGAAAAACTGTTTTTT.

This clone has more than one count but fewer than ten. The genes are TRBV3-1 (or the pseudogene TRBV3-2) and TRBJ1-6; D might be TRBD1 (6 bases). This CDR3 is built from 15 residues. V gave up 4 bases and J gave up 3 bases, with 10 bases separating them. Germline V lookup: CDR1 LGHDT, CDR2 YNNKEL (reference sequence). CDR3 residues: CASSLADSYNSPLHF. DNA of the CDR3: TGTGCCAGCAGCCTCGCGGACAGCTATAATTCACCCCTCCACTTT.

The chain employs TRBV13 and TRBJ2-2, with D possibly TRBD2 on 7 matching bases. The germline V gene encodes CDR1 PRHDT and CDR2 FYEKMQ (reference sequence). This CDR3 region has 15 residues. The germline V and J ends were trimmed by 1 base and 6 bases, with 12 bases remaining between them. DNA for the CDR3: TGTGCCAGCAGCTTAGCGGGGGGCGCCGCCGGGGAGCTGTTTTTT. Residues: CASSLAGGAAGELFF.

CDR3 in DNA: TGTGCCAGCAGCCCGTCCGGCTACACCTTC. Encoded protein: CASSPSGYTF. This rearrangement joins TRBV6-1 to TRBJ1-2; D is unresolved. This CDR3 has 10 amino acids. Deletions cut 6 bases from V and 8 bases from J, with 7 bases between. The germline gives CDR1 MNHNS, CDR2 SASEGT.

This chain uses TRBV27 with TRBJ1-2, with TRBD1 matching 9 bases. The germline CDR1 and CDR2 sequences are MNHEY and SMNVEV (reference sequence). The CDR3 contains 15 residues. Trimming removed 5 bases from V and 2 bases from J; junction bases left unmatched: 6. CDR3 protein: CASSIRTGENYGYTF. The CDR3, as DNA: TGTGCCAGCAGTATCCGGACAGGGGAAAACTATGGCTACACCTTC.

The chain recombines TRBV5-4 with TRBJ2-7; 11 bases agree with TRBD1. The CDR3 length is 15 residues. Germline CDR1 and CDR2: SGHNT and YYREEE (reference sequence). V dropped 4 bases and J dropped 6; count of bases not matched to a gene: 9. This CDR3 reads CASSPTGTGGIEQYF. Written as DNA, the CDR3 is TGTGCCAGCAGCCCGACCGGGACAGGGGGAATCGAGCAGTACTTC.

The chain combines TRBV19 with TRBJ2-1; 14 bases map to TRBD2. Germline CDR1 reads LNHDA; CDR2 reads SQIVND (reference sequence). The V and J ends lost 5 bases and 2 bases, in that order; junction bases with no gene match: 11. There are 19 residues in the CDR3. Here the CDR3 DNA reads TGTGCCAGTAGTTTACCCGGGACTAGCGGGAGCCGTACCTACAATGAGCAGTTCTTC. It translates to CASSLPGTSGSRTYNEQFF. The full variable domain, with the rest looked up from reference TRBV19 and TRBJ2-1, is DGGITQSPKYLFRKEGQNVTLSCEQNLNHDAMYWYRQDPGQGLRLIYYSQIVNDFQKGDIAEGYSVSREKKESFPLTVTSAQKNPTAFYLCASSLPGTSGSRTYNEQFFGPGTRLTVL.

This sequence joins TRBV4-1 and TRBJ2-7; 7 bases line up with TRBD1. Trimming took 0 bases from V and 2 from J; bases not matched to a gene: 10. The CDR3 contains 17 residues. CDR1 is MGHRA and CDR2 is YSYEKL in the germline V gene. In DNA form, the CDR3 reads TGCGCCAGCAGCCAAGATACCGGGACAGCTTACCCCTACGAGCAGTACGTC. This sequence encodes CASSQDTGTAYPYEQYV.

The rearrangement links TRBV3-1 (or the pseudogene TRBV3-2) to TRBJ1-4; 10 positions match TRBD1. The CDR3 runs to 16 residues. CDR1 and CDR2 from the germline V gene are LGHDT and YNNKEL (reference sequence). The ends lost 5 bases at V and 5 bases at J; junction bases unmatched: 8. CDR3 protein: CASSVRTGGGNEKLFF. In DNA form, the CDR3 reads TGTGCCAGCAGCGTACGGACAGGGGGAGGGAATGAAAAACTGTTTTTT.

This chain links TRBV5-1 with TRBJ2-7, with D perhaps TRBD2 (5 bases). Germline V gene data show CDR1 as SGHRS and CDR2 as YFSETQ. The length of the CDR3 is 12 residues. The V end was cut by 4 bases, the J end by 6 bases, with 11 bases between. In DNA, the CDR3 is TGCGCCAGCAGCACGCTAGCATCCGAGCAGTACTTC. Protein: CASSTLASEQYF.

CDR3 DNA sequence: TGTGCCACCAGTGAAACCATGGACAGCTTCGACGATGCGTACGAGCAGTACGTC. It encodes CATSETMDSFDDAYEQYV. The chain recombines TRBV24-1 with TRBJ2-7; maybe TRBD1 (6 bases). The V and J ends lost 4 bases and 4 bases respectively, with 25 bases between them. The CDR3 length is 18 residues. Germline V CDR1 and CDR2: KGHDR, SFDVKD.